This TCR beta chain was recovered during a study of blood T cell repertoires in COVID-19. The overall study: The cDNA or gDNA used as material had been derived from T cells, B-cell-depleted T cells, or PBMCs.

Germline V lookup: CDR1 LNHDA, CDR2 SQIVND (reference sequence). The CDR3 loop spans 19 amino acids. The V gene end was trimmed by 6 bases and the J gene end by 2 bases; junction bases not matched to a gene: 17. Produced via immunoSEQ multiplex PCR; TCRdb's table is partial and in-frame only. The sample shows roughly 200,000 clones, 75% to 90% of them seen only once. The rearrangement joins TRBV19 to TRBJ1-2; 11 positions agree with TRBD1. The clonotype originates from a woman aged 35 to 49 with COVID-19, enrolled during active disease. The sequencing input was peripheral blood. The CDR3, as DNA: TGTGCCAGTAGGGATCCGTCACCGCGGGACAGGGGGAAAAACTATGGCTACACCTTC. This gives the protein CASRDPSPRDRGKNYGYTF.